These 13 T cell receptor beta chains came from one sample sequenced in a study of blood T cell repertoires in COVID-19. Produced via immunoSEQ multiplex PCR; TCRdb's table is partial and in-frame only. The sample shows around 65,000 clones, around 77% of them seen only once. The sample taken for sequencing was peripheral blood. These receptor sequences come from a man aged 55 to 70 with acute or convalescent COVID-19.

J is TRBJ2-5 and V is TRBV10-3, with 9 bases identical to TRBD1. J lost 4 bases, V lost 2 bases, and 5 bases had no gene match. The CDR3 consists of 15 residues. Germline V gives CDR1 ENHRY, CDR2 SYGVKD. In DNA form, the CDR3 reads TGTGCCATCAGTGAGGATACAGGGGGCGCAGAGACCCAGTACTTC. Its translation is CAISEDTGGAETQYF.

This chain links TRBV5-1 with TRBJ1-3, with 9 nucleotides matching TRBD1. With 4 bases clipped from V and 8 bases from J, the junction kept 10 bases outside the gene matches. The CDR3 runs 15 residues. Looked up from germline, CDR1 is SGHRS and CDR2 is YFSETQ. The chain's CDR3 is CASSGPGQGFDTIYF. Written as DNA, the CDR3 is TGCGCCAGCAGCGGACCGGGACAGGGCTTTGACACCATATATTTT. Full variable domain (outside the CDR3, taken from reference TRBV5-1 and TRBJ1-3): KAGVTQTPRYLIKTRGQQVTLSCSPISGHRSVSWYQQTPGQGLQFLFEYFSETQRNKGNFPGRFSGRQFSNSRSEMNVSTLELGDSALYLCASSGPGQGFDTIYFGEGSWLTVV.

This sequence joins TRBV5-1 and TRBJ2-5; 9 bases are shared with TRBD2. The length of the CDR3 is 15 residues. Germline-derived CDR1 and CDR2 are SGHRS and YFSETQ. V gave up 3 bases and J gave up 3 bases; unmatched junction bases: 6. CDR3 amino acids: CASSWGLAGEETQYF. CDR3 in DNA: TGCGCCAGCAGCTGGGGATTAGCGGGGGAAGAGACCCAGTACTTC.

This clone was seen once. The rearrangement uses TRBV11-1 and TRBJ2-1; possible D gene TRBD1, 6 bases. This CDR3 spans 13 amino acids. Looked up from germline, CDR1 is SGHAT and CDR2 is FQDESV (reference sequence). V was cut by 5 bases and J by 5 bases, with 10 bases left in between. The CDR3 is CASSLDRHNEQFF. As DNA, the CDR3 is TGTGCCAGCAGCCTTGACAGGCACAATGAGCAGTTCTTC.

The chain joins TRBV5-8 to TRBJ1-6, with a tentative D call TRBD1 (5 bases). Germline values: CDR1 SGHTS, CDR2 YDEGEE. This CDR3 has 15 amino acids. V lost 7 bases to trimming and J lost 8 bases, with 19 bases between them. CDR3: CASPKGVSRYSPLHF. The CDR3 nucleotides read TGTGCCAGCCCTAAAGGGGTTAGTCGATATTCACCCCTCCACTTT.

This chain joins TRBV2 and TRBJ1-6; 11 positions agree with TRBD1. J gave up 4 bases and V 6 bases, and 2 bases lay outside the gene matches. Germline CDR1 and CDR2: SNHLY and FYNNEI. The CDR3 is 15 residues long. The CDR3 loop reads CASSGQGAYNSPLHF. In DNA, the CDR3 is TGTGCCAGCAGCGGACAGGGGGCATATAATTCACCCCTCCACTTT.

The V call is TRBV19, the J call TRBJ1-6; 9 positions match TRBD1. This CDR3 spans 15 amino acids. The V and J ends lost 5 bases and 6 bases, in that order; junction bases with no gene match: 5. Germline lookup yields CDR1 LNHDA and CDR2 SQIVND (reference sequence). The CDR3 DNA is TGTGCCAGTAGTCGGGGACAGGGCTCTAATTCACCCCTCCACTTT. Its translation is CASSRGQGSNSPLHF.

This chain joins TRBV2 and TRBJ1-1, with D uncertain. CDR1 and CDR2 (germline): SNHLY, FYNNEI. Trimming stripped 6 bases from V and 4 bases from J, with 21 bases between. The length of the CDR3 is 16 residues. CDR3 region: CASSREQLSRSTEAFF. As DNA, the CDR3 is TGTGCCAGCAGCCGGGAGCAACTAAGTAGGAGCACTGAAGCTTTCTTT.

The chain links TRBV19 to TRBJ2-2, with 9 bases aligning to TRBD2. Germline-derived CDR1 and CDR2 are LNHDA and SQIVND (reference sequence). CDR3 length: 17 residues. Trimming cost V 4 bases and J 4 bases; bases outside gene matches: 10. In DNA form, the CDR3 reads TGTGCCAGTAGTAAGGAGCGGGGGGCGCCTCCCACCGGGGAGCTGTTTTTT. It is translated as CASSKERGAPPTGELFF.

Written as DNA, the CDR3 is TGTGCCAGCAGTTATAGGCGGTCTAGCAATCAGCCCCAGCATTTT. This gives the protein CASSYRRSSNQPQHF. This rearrangement joins TRBV6-2 or TRBV6-3 to TRBJ1-5; D remains ambiguous. The CDR3 is 15 amino acids. V shed 3 bases and J shed 0 bases, with 9 bases lying between them. Germline V lookup: CDR1 MNHEY, CDR2 SVGEGT.

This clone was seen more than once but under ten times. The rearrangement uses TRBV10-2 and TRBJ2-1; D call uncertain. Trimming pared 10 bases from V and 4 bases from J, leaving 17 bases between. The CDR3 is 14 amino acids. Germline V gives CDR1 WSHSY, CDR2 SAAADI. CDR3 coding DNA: TGCGCCACCGTATACAGCCAAGTTTACAATGAGCAGTTCTTC. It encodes CATVYSQVYNEQFF.

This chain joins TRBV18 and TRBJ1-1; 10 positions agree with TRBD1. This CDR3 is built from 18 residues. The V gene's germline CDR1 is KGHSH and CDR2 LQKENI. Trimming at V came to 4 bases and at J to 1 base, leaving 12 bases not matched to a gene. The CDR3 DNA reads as TGTGCCAGCTCACTTTCACCGGGACAGGGGTTGGGGAACACTGAAGCTTTCTTT. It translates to CASSLSPGQGLGNTEAFF.

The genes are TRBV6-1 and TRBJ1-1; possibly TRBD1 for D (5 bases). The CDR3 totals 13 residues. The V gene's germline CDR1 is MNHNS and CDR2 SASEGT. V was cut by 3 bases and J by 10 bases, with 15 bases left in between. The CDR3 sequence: CASSEIQDLSAFF. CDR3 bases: TGTGCCAGCAGTGAGATACAGGATTTGTCAGCTTTCTTT.